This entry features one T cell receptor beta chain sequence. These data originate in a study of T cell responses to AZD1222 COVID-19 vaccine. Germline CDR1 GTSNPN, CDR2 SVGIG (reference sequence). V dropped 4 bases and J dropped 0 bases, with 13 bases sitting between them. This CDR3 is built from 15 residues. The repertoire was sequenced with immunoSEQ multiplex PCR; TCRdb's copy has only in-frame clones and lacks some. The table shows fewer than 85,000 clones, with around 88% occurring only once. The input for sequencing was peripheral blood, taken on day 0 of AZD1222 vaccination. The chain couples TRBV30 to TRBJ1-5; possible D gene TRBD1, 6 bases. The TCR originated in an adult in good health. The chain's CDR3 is CAWKEGVDSNQPQHF. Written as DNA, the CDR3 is TGTGCCTGGAAGGAGGGGGTTGATAGCAATCAGCCCCAGCATTTT.